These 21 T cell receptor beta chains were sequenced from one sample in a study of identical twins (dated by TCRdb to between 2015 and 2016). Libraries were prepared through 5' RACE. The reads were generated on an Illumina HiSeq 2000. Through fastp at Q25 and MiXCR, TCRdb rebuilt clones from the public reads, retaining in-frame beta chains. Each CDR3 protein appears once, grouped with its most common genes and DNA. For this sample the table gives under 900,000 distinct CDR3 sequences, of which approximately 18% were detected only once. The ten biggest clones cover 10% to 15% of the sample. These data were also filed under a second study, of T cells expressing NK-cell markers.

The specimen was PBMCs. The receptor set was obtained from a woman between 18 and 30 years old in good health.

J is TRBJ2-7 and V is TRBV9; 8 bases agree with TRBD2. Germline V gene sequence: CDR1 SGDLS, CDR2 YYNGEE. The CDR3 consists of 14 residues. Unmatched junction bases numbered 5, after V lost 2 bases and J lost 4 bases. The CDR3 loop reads CASSVRPSGYEQYF. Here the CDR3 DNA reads TGTGCCAGCAGCGTCAGACCTAGCGGGTACGAGCAGTACTTC.

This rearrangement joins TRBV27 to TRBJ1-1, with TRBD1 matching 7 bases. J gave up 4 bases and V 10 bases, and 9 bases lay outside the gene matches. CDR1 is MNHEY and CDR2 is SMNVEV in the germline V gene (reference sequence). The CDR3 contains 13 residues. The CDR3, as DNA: TGTGCCACCCGACAGGGAAGGGGCACTGAAGCTTTCTTT. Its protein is CATRQGRGTEAFF.

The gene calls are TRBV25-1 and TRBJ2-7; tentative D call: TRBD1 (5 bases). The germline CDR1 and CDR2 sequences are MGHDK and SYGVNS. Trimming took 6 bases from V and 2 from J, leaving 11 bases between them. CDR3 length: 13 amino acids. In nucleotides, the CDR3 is TGTGCCAGCAGCGCCAGGGTTACCTACGAGCAGTACTTC. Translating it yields CASSARVTYEQYF.

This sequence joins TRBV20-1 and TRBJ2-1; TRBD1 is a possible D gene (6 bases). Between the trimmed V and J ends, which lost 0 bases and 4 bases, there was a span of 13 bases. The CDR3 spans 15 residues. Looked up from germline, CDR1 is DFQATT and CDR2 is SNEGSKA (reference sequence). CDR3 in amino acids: CSARDRGSLYNEQFF. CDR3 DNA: TGCAGTGCTAGAGATAGGGGGAGTTTATACAATGAGCAGTTCTTC.

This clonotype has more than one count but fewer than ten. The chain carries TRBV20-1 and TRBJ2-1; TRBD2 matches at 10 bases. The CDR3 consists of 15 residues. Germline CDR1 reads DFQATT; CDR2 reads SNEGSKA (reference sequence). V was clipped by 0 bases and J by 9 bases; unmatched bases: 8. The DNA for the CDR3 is TGCAGTGCTAGAGATCGAACTAGCGGGAAGGGTGAGCAGTTCTTC. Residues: CSARDRTSGKGEQFF.

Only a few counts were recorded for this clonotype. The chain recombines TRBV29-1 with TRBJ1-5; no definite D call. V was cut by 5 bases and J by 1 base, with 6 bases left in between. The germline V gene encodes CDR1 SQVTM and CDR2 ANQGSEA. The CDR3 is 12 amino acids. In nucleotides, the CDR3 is TGCAGCGTTAGCCAGAGCAATCAGCCCCAGCATTTT. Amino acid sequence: CSVSQSNQPQHF.

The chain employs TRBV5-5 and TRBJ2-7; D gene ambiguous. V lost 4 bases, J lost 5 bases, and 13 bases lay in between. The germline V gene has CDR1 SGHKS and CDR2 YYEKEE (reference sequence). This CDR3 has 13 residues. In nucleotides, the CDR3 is TGTGCCAGCAGCGTTCCTCCCCGCCACGAGCAGTACTTC. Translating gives CASSVPPRHEQYF.

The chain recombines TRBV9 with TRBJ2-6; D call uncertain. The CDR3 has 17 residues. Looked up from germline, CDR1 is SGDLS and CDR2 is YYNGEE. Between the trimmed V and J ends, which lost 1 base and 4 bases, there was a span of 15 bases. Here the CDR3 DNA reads TGTGCCAGCAGCGTAAGTCCTGTCCCAACCGGGGCCAACGTCCTGACTTTC. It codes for CASSVSPVPTGANVLTF. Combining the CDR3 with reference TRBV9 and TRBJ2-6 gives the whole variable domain DSGVTQTPKHLITATGQRVTLRCSPRSGDLSVYWYQQSLDQGLQFLIQYYNGEERAKGNILERFSAQQFPDLHSELNLSSLELGDSALYFCASSVSPVPTGANVLTFGAGSRLTVL.

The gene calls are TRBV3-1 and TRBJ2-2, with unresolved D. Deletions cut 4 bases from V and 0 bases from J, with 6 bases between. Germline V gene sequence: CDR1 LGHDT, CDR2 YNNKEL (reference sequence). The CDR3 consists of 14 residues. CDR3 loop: CASSLLTNTGELFF. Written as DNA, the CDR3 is TGTGCCAGCAGCCTTTTGACGAACACCGGGGAGCTGTTTTTT.

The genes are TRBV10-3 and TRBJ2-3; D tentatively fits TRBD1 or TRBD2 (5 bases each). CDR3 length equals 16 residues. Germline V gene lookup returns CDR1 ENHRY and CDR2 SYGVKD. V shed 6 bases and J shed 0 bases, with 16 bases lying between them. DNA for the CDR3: TGTGCCATCAGGACCCCCGGGACGGGTAGCACAGATACGCAGTATTTT. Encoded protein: CAIRTPGTGSTDTQYF.

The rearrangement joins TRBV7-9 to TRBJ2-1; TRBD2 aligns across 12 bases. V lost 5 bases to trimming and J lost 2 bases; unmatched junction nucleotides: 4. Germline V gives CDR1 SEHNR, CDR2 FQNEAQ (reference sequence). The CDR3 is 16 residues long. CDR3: CASSTPSGGAYNEQFF. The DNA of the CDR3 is TGTGCCAGCAGCACCCCTAGCGGGGGGGCCTACAATGAGCAGTTCTTC.

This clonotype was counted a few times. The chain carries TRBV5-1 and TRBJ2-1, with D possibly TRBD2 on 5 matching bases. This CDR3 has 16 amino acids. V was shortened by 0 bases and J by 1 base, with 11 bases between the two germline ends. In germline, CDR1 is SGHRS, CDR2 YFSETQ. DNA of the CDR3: TGCGCCAGCAGCTTGGCAAGCGGACTTTCCTACAATGAGCAGTTCTTC. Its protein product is CASSLASGLSYNEQFF.

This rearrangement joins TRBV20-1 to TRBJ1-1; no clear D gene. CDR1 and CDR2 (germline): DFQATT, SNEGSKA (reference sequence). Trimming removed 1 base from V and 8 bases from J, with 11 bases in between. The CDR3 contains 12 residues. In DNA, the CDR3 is TGCAGTGCTAGAGGGGTCGGGCAGGAAGCTTTCTTT. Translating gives CSARGVGQEAFF.

CDR3 region: CSASGLAPVMETQYF. CDR3 nucleotides: TGCAGTGCTAGCGGACTCGCCCCTGTTATGGAGACCCAGTACTTC. The genes are TRBV20-1 and TRBJ2-5, with D perhaps TRBD2 (5 bases). The V end lost 3 bases, the J end lost 5 bases, and 19 bases lay between the germline ends. This CDR3 has 15 amino acids. CDR1 DFQATT and CDR2 SNEGSKA come from the germline V gene (reference sequence).

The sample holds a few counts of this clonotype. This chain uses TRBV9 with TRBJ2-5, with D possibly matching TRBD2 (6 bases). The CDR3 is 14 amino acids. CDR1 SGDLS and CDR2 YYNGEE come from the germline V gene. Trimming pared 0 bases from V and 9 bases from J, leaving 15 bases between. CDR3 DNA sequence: TGTGCCAGCAGCGTAGGTACCGGCGGAGGGGCCCAGTACTTC. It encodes CASSVGTGGGAQYF.

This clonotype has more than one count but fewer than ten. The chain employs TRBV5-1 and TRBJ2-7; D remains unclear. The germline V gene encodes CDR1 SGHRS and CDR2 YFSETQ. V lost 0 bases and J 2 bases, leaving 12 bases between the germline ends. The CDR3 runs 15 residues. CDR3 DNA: TGCGCCAGCAGCTTGGGTACAGACGGTCCCTACGAGCAGTACTTC. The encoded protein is CASSLGTDGPYEQYF.

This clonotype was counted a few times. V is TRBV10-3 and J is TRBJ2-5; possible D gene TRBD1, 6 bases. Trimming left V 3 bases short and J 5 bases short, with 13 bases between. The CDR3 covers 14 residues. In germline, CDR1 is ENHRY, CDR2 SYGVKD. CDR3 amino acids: CAISEGTRVETQYF. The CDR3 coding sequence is TGTGCCATCAGTGAAGGGACAAGGGTGGAGACCCAGTACTTC.

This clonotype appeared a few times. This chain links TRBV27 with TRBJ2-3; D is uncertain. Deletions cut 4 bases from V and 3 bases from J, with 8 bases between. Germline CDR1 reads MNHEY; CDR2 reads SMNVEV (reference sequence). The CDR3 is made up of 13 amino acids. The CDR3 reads CASSWDATDTQYF. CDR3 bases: TGTGCCAGCAGTTGGGATGCTACAGATACGCAGTATTTT.

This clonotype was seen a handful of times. CDR3 amino acids: CATSGEKSYGYTF. The CDR3 region has the DNA TGTGCCACGTCAGGGGAAAAAAGCTATGGCTACACCTTC. J is TRBJ1-2 and V is TRBV7-9; D possibly corresponds to TRBD1 (6 bases). CDR1 SEHNR and CDR2 FQNEAQ come from the germline V gene (reference sequence). This CDR3 has 13 residues. The V end lost 10 bases, the J end lost 4 bases, and 16 bases lay between the germline ends.

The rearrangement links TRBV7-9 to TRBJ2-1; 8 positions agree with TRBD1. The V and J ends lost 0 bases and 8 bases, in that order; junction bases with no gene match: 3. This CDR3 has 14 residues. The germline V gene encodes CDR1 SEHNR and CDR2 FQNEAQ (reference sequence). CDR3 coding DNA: TGTGCCAGCAGCTTAGCGGACAGGGACGATGAGCAGTTCTTC. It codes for CASSLADRDDEQFF. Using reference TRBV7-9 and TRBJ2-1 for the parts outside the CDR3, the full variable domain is DTGVSQNPRHKITKRGQNVTFRCDPISEHNRLYWYRQTLGQGPEFLTYFQNEAQLEKSRLLSDRFSAERPKGSFSTLEIQRTEQGDSAMYLCASSLADRDDEQFFGPGTRLTVL.

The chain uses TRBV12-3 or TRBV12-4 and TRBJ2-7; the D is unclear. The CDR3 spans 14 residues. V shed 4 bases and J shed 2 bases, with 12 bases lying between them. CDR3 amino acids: CASSSVQSTYEQYF. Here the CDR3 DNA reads TGTGCCAGCAGTTCGGTACAATCCACCTACGAGCAGTACTTC.